This T cell receptor beta chain was identified in a study of blood T cell repertoires in COVID-19 (TCRdb year 2020). Regarding the research as a whole: Samples from collaborators originated in the United States, Italy and Spain and spanned both the acute and convalescent phases of COVID-19. The prospective study material was composed of cDNA or gDNA derived from T cells, B-cell-depleted T cells, or PBMCs. Deeply sampled blood TCRbeta repertoires from subjects exposed to, actively infected with, or recovered from COVID-19 were included in the dataset. The repertoires were released in a freely available public database intended as a resource for research on the immune response to SARS-CoV-2. Samples came from the ongoing ImmuneRACE study (first 160 participants) plus 1,254 subjects from 6 global collaborators. The sample metadata nearly always contained a de-identified subject ID, COVID-19 status, age in years and sex. HLA class I and class II types, where available, came from metadata supplied by the sample provider rather than from assay-based typing.

The study at large found these results: Clinical and demographic metadata were provided uncurated, with the amount varying by source and participant.

This clone was observed a single time. There is no known antigen for this receptor. Base qualities are not at hand, and no much larger clone is one base apart. The germline V end is reduced by 5 bases and the J end by 3 bases; junction bases left unmatched: 7. Reading the germline V gene (reference sequence) gives CDR1 MNHEY and CDR2 SMNVEV. Inclusive of the bounding cysteine and phenylalanine, the CDR3 is 14 residues long. The entry retains the CDR3 DNA only, 42 bases that are in frame from base 1. Another Seattle source contributed samples from volunteer blood donors who had recovered from COVID-19. Each collaborating institution followed its own protocols to collect whole blood in K2EDTA tubes. Collaborator samples were shipped for TCRbeta analysis as frozen whole blood, isolated PBMCs, or DNA extracted from either sample type. TCRbeta CDR3 regions were amplified from genomic DNA by means of the immunoSEQ Assay, a bias-controlled multiplex PCR. The paper's processing steps were these. Within the assay, amplification of reference gene primers was used to estimate how many nucleated cells each sample contained. To quantify the absolute abundance of each unique TCRbeta CDR3 rearrangement, sequence reads were collapsed and filtered. For each sample, productive Simpson clonality was calculated by taking the square root of Simpson's diversity index across productive rearrangements. TCRdb carries this immuneACCESS record with in-frame sequences only. Its versions omit some clonotypes, under half of them owing to an unresolved V gene in the studies checked, with the rest unexplained. That table supplies the V and J calls and clone size; D and trimming were determined from the DNA. This sample holds about 130,000 clones; around 73% were observed only once. Clones ranked in the top ten supply roughly 11% of the sample.

Sequencing used peripheral blood. In this chain, TRBV27 is recombined with TRBJ2-7; 7 nucleotides in the junction match TRBD1. The origin of this receptor is a man aged 55-75 years who had recovered from COVID-19. Here is the DNA: TGTGCCAGCAGTCGGGACAGAATCGACTACGAGCAGTACTTC. Translated, it gives CASSRDRIDYEQYF.